These 7 T cell receptor beta chains came from one sample sequenced in a study of blood T cell repertoires in COVID-19 (dated by TCRdb to the early 2020s). The method behind the library was the immunoSEQ multiplex PCR assay. Imported from immuneACCESS, the table was reduced by TCRdb to in-frame sequences with V and J called. These copies leave out some clones; in studies compared against another copy, an unresolved V gene accounts for under half, and the cause of the remainder is not known. The sample table shows fewer than 600,000 clones, and approximately 87% are seen once. 1.5% to 2% of the sample rests with the top ten. Material for sequencing was PBMCs or T cells enriched from blood (not recorded which). The receptors come from a woman in her thirties or forties who had recovered from COVID-19.

The V and J genes are TRBV27 and TRBJ1-2; 8 bases are shared with TRBD1. The CDR3 loop spans 14 amino acids. The ends lost 5 bases at V and 4 bases at J; junction bases unmatched: 6. Per the germline V gene, CDR1 is MNHEY and CDR2 is SMNVEV (reference sequence). The CDR3 DNA reads as TGTGCCAGCAGTCCGCGACAGGGGTCCTATGGCTACACCTTC. This codes for CASSPRQGSYGYTF.

Worth noting for this clone: This could be a read error, since a much larger clone is one nucleotide away. This chain connects TRBV9 to TRBJ2-1; 9 nucleotides align to TRBD2. After removal of 4 bases from V and 0 bases from J, the junction contained 2 bases not matched to a gene. Germline loops: CDR1 SGDLS, CDR2 YYNGEE. The CDR3 consists of 15 residues. The CDR3 loop reads CASSRSGSSYNEQFF. CDR3 DNA: TGTGCCAGCAGCCGTAGCGGGAGCTCCTACAATGAGCAGTTCTTC.

This chain links TRBV18 with TRBJ2-5, with TRBD1 identical over 12 bases. Germline V gene data show CDR1 as KGHSH and CDR2 as LQKENI. The CDR3 is 17 amino acids. Trimming removed 0 bases from V and 5 bases from J; junction bases left unmatched: 7. Here the CDR3 DNA reads TGTGCCAGCTCACCACCGCGGGACAGGGGGCTCTGGGAGACCCAGTACTTC. As protein: CASSPPRDRGLWETQYF.

The rearrangement uses TRBV27 and TRBJ1-3; D gene uncertain. Germline CDR1 reads MNHEY; CDR2 reads SMNVEV (reference sequence). The CDR3 extends over 13 amino acids. V was pared by 6 bases and J by 1 base, with 7 bases between. The CDR3 DNA sequence: TGTGCCAGCAGGAGATTTTCTGGAAACACCATATATTTT. Amino acids: CASRRFSGNTIYF.

V gene TRBV24-1 combines with J gene TRBJ1-1; D gene unclear. Germline lookup yields CDR1 KGHDR and CDR2 SFDVKD. The CDR3 length is 14 residues. V was clipped by 4 bases and J by 1 base, with 9 bases between them. CDR3 sequence: CATSEPGENTEAFF. In DNA, the CDR3 is TGTGCCACCAGTGAACCCGGGGAGAACACTGAAGCTTTCTTT.

The sample holds a few counts of this clone. V and J are TRBV19 and TRBJ2-7, with D possibly matching TRBD1 (6 bases). This CDR3 has 13 residues. The V and J ends lost 6 bases and 2 bases respectively, with 11 bases between them. In germline, CDR1 is LNHDA, CDR2 SQIVND (reference sequence). CDR3 protein: CASSLRQAYEQYF. The CDR3 DNA sequence: TGTGCCAGTAGCCTACGACAGGCCTACGAGCAGTACTTC. Combining the CDR3 with reference TRBV19 and TRBJ2-7 gives the whole variable domain DGGITQSPKYLFRKEGQNVTLSCEQNLNHDAMYWYRQDPGQGLRLIYYSQIVNDFQKGDIAEGYSVSREKKESFPLTVTSAQKNPTAFYLCASSLRQAYEQYFGPGTRLTVT.

The gene calls are TRBV11-3 and TRBJ2-7; 8 bases map to TRBD2. This CDR3 comprises 15 residues. From germline, CDR1 is SGHNT and CDR2 YENEEA. Trimming took 3 bases from V and 7 from J; bases not matched to a gene: 11. The CDR3 nucleotides read TGTGCCAGCAGCTTCAGCGGGAGAACTTCGCAAGAGCAGTACTTC. Translating it yields CASSFSGRTSQEQYF.